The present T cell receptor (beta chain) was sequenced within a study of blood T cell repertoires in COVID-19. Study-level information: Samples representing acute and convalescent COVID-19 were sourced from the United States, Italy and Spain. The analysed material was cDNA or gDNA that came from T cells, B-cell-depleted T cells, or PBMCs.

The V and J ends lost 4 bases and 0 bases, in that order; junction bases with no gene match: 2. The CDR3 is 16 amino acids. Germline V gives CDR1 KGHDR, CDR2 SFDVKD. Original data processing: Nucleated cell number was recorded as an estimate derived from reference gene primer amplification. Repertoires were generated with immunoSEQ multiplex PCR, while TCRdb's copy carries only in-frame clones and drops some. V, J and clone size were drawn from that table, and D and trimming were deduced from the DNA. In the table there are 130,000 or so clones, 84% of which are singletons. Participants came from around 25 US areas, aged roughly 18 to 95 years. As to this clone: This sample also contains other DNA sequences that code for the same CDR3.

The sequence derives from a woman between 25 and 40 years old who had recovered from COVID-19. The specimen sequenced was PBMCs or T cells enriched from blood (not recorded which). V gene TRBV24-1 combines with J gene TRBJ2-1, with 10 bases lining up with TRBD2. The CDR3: CATSDPSGSSYNEQFF. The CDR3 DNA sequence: TGTGCCACCAGTGACCCTAGCGGGAGCTCCTACAATGAGCAGTTCTTC.